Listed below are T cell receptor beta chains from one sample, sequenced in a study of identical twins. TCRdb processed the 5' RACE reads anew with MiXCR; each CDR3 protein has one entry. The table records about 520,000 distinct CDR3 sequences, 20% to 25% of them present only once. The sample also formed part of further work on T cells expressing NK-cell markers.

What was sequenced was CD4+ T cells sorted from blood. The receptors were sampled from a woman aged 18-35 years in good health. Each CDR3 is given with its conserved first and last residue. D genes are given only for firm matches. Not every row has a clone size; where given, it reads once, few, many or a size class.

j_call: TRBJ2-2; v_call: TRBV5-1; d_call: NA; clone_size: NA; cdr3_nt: TGCGCCAGCACCTCGGACGCGGGGTACACCGGGGAGCTGTTTTTT; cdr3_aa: CASTSDAGYTGELFF
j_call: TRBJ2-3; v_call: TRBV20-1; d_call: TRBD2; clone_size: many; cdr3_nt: TGCAGTGCTTGGAAAACAGGGACTAGCGGGAGGGCCGTCACTGATACGCAGTATTTT; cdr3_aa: CSAWKTGTSGRAVTDTQYF
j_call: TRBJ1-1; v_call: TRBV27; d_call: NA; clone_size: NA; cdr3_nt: TGTGCCAGCAGTATAACAGGGCCCACTGAAGCTTTCTTT; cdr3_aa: CASSITGPTEAFF
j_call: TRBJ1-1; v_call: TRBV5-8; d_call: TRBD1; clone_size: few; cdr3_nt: TGTGCCAGCAGCCCGAACGACAGGGGAGCTTTCTTT; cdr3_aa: CASSPNDRGAFF
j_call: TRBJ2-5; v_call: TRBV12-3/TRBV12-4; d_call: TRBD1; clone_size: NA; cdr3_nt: TGTGCCAGCAGCACCGGGACAGGGCATGAGACCCAGTACTTC; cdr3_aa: CASSTGTGHETQYF
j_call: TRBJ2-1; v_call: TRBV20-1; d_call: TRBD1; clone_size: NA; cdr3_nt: TGCAGTGCCCAGGGGGTATATGAGCAGTTCTTC; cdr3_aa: CSAQGVYEQFF
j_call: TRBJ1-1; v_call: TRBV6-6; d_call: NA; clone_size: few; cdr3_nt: TGTGCCAGCAGTTACTCTGGCCCCGAGGCTTTCTTT; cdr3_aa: CASSYSGPEAFF
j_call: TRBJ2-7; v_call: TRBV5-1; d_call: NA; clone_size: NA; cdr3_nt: TGCGCCAGCAGCTTGAGTCCCGGGAATCAGCAGTACTTC; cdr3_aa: CASSLSPGNQQYF
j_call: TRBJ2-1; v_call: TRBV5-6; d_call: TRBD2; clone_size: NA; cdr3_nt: TGTGCCAGCAGCTTTATAGCGGGAGGGGGGGAGCAGTTCTTC; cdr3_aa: CASSFIAGGGEQFF
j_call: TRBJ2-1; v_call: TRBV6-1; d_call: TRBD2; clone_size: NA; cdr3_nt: TGTGCCAGCCGACTAGCGGAGTACTACAATGAGCAGTTCTTC; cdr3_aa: CASRLAEYYNEQFF
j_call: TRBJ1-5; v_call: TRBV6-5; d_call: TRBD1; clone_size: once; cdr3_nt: TGTGCCAGCAGTTACCACAGGGGAAATCAGCCCCAGCATTTT; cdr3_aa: CASSYHRGNQPQHF
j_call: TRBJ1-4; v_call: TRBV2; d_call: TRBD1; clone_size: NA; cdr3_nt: TGTGCCGGGACCGGGACAGGAAATGAAAAACTGTTTTTT; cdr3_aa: CAGTGTGNEKLFF
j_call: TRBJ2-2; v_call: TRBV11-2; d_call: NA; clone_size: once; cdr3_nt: TGTGCCAGCAGCCCCCCGGCCCAGGGGCGCACCGGGGAGCTGTTTTTT; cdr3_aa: CASSPPAQGRTGELFF
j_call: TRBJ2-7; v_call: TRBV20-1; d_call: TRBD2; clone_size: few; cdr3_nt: TGCAGTGCTAGCCGGGCTAGCGGGAGCAACGAGCAGTACTTC; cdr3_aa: CSASRASGSNEQYF
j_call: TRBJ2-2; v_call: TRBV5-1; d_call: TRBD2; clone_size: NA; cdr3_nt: TGCGCCAGCAGCTTGGCGGTTAGCGGGGGCACCGGGGAGCTGTTTTTT; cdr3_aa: CASSLAVSGGTGELFF
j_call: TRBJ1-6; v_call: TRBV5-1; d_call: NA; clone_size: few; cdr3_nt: TGCGCCAGCAGCTTGGGTCAGAGCGAGGGACAACCCCTCCACTTT; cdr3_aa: CASSLGQSEGQPLHF
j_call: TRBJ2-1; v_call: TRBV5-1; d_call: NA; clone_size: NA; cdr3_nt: TGCGCCAGCAGCCCTTTGGCGGGTGGGAATGAGCAGTTCTTC; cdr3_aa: CASSPLAGGNEQFF
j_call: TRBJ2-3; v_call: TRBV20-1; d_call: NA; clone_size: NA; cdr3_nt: TGCAGTGCTAGAGAGGAGGGGAAGGGCACAGATACGCAGTATTTT; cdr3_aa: CSAREEGKGTDTQYF
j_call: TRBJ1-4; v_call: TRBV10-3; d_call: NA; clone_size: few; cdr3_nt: TGTGCCATCAGTGCCGGAACAACTAATGAAAAACTGTTTTTT; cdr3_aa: CAISAGTTNEKLFF
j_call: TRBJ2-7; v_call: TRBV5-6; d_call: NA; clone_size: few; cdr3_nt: TGTGCCAGCAGCTACGGACTCTACGAGCAGTACTTC; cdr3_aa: CASSYGLYEQYF
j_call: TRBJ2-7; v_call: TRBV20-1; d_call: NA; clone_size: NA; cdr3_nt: TGCAGTGCCCCTTTAGTCTACGAGCAGTACTTC; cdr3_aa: CSAPLVYEQYF
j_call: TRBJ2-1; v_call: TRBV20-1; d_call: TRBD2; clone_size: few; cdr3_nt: TGCAGTGCTAGCTCCCCGGTGCTAGCGGGAGCCGGTGAGCAGTTCTTC; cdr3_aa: CSASSPVLAGAGEQFF
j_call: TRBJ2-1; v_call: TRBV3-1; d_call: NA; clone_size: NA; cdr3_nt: TGTGCCAGCAGCCAGGCCCGAGAGCAGTTCTTC; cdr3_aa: CASSQAREQFF
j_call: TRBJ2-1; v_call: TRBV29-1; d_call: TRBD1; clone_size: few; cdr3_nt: TGCAGCGTTGATGGACAGGGGGCTTTTTACGGTTCCAATGAGCAGTTCTTC; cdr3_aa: CSVDGQGAFYGSNEQFF
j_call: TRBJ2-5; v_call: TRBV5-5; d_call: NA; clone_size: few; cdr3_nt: TGTGCCAGCCCACCTCCCCGGCGGGGCCAAGAGACCCAGTACTTC; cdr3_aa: CASPPPRRGQETQYF
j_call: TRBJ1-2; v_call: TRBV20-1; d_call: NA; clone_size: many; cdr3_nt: TGCAGTGCTAGAGACTCGCGGTACTATGGCTACACCTTC; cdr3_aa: CSARDSRYYGYTF
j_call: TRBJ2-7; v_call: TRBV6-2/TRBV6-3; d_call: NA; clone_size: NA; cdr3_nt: TGTGCCAGCAGTTACGGGGCGGGAAGCTCCTACGAGCAGTACTTC; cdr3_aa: CASSYGAGSSYEQYF
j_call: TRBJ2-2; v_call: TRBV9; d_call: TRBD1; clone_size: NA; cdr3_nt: TGTGCCAGCCGGGGACAGGATAACACCGGGGAGCTGTTTTTT; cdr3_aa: CASRGQDNTGELFF
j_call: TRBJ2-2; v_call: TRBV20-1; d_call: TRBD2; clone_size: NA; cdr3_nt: TGCAGTGCTGGTAGCGGGAGGGCTAACACCGGGGAGCTGTTTTTT; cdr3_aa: CSAGSGRANTGELFF
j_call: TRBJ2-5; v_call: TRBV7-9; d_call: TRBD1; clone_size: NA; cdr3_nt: TGTGCCAGCAGCTTGGAAGGGACAGGGGATTCCCAGTACTTC; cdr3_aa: CASSLEGTGDSQYF
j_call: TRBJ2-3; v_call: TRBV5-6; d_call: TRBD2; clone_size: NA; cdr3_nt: TGTGCCAGCAGCGCTCCGGGACTAGTAACAGATACGCAGTATTTT; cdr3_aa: CASSAPGLVTDTQYF
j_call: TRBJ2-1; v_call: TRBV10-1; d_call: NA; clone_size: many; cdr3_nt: TGCGCCAGCAGTCCAGGGGCAGGGCGCGATGAGCAGTTCTTC; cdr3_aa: CASSPGAGRDEQFF
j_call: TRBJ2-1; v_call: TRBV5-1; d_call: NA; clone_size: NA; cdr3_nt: TGCGCCAGCAGCTTGGGGGTTAACAATGAGCAGTTCTTC; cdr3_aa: CASSLGVNNEQFF
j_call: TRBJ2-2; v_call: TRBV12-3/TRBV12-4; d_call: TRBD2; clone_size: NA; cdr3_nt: TGTGCCAGCAGCTTAAGCGGGGGGGCGAACACCGGGGAGCTGTTTTTT; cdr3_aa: CASSLSGGANTGELFF
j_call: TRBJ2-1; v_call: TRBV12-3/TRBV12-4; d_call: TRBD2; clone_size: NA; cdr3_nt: TGTGCCAGCAGTAAAGCGGGGGGGCCTATTAATGAGCAGTTCTTC; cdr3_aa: CASSKAGGPINEQFF
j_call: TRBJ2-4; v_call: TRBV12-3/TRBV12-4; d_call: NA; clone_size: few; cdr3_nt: TGTGCCAGCAGCCCCCAGGTAGCCAAAAACATTCAGTACTTC; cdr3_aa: CASSPQVAKNIQYF
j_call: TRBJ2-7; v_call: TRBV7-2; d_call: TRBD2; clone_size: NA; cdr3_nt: TGTGCCAGCAGCCGCACGGGACTAGAGCTACCCCCTTACGAGCAGTACTTC; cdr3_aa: CASSRTGLELPPYEQYF
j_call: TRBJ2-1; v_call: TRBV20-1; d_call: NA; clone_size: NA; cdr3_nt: TGCAGTGCTACCTTGACGGGTCCCTACAATGAGCAGTTCTTC; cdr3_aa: CSATLTGPYNEQFF
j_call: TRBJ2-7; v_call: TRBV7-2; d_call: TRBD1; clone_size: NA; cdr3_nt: TGTGCCAGCAGCACGCGGACAGGGACCTACGAGCAGTACTTC; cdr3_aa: CASSTRTGTYEQYF
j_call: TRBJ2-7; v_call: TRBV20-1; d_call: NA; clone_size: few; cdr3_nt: TGCAGTGCTAAGATACAGGGTCACGAGCAGTACTTC; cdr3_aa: CSAKIQGHEQYF
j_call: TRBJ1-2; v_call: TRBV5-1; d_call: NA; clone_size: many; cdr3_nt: TGCGCCAGCAGCGAACCAAGCTCAGGGGCTGGCTACACCTTC; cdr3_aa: CASSEPSSGAGYTF